This note documents a single T cell receptor beta chain sequence. This entry belongs to a study of blood T cell repertoires in COVID-19. Study at large: Both acute and convalescent COVID-19 samples were obtained from the United States, Italy and Spain. The analysed material was cDNA or gDNA that came from T cells, B-cell-depleted T cells, or PBMCs.

Trimming cost V 2 bases and J 5 bases, with 12 bases left between them. CDR1 is SGHAT, CDR2 FQNNGV, per germline. There are 14 residues in the CDR3. In the authors' methods: For nucleated cells, counts were estimated from reference gene primer amplification. Produced via immunoSEQ multiplex PCR; TCRdb's table is partial and in-frame only. For V, J and clone size, that table is used; D and trimming come from the DNA. The profile shows under 300,000 clones, 80% to 95% of them singletons. Those enrolled in Seattle joined during active infection and were followed longitudinally afterward. The V gene is TRBV11-2, the J gene TRBJ2-5, with D possibly TRBD1 on 6 matching bases. The sample comprised peripheral blood. The receptor was isolated from a man aged 25-45 years with COVID-19, enrolled during active disease. Here the CDR3 DNA reads TGTGCCAGCAGCTTACAGGGGCTGGACGAGACCCAGTACTTC. Residues: CASSLQGLDETQYF.